These 2 T cell receptor beta chains came from one sample sequenced in a study of blood T cell repertoires in COVID-19 (TCRdb year 2020). Receptors were amplified or captured by the immunoSEQ multiplex PCR assay. Not all clones reach the TCRdb copy of this immuneACCESS table, which keeps in-frame sequences only. Checked studies attribute under half of the gap to unresolved V genes and leave the rest unexplained. The sample table records 25,000 to 35,000 clones; 75% to 85% of these occur just once. The ten largest clones add up to roughly 15% of the sample. The sequenced sample consisted of peripheral blood. The receptors come from a human donor in a cohort sampled during active COVID-19.

Only a few counts were recorded for this clone. V usage is TRBV7-8 and J usage is TRBJ2-5, with 9 bases aligning to TRBD1. The CDR3 has 15 amino acids. V lost 4 bases to trimming and J lost 4 bases; unmatched junction nucleotides: 7. CDR1 is SGHVS and CDR2 is FQNEAQ in the germline V gene. In DNA form, the CDR3 reads TGTGCCAGCAGCTACCGGGACAGGGACCCAGAGACCCAGTACTTC. It codes for CASSYRDRDPETQYF.

V and J are TRBV18 and TRBJ1-1, with D perhaps matching TRBD1 (5 bases). Trimming pared 0 bases from V and 10 bases from J, leaving 12 bases between. The CDR3 runs to 13 residues. Per the germline V gene, CDR1 is KGHSH and CDR2 is LQKENI. Here the CDR3 reads CASSPPSPRAAFF. DNA of the CDR3: TGTGCCAGCTCACCACCCAGCCCCAGGGCAGCTTTCTTT.